The T cell receptor (beta chain) under discussion was sequenced for a study of cytomegalovirus exposure and HLA in healthy donors. Findings and caveats of the study: The number of N-insertions in an Asian-associated ancestry cluster was reportedly below the roughly 620-donor mean in a later analysis.

PCR used 60 Vbeta primers and 13 Jbeta primers. Some clones are missing from TCRdb's copy, which holds only in-frame ones; the method was immunoSEQ multiplex PCR. Here the sample spans roughly 190,000 clones, about three quarters being singletons. Germline V gene lookup returns CDR1 SGHTA and CDR2 FQGNSA. The germline V and J ends were trimmed by 1 base and 0 bases, with 4 bases remaining between them. The CDR3 spans 14 residues. Remarks on this clone: Antigen: not known.

The V gene is TRBV7-2, the J gene TRBJ1-3; D call uncertain. Sequencing was performed on PBMCs. This receptor was identified in a female donor in good health and CMV-seronegative. As DNA, the CDR3 is TGTGCCAGCAGCTTAGGAGTCTCTGGAAACACCATATATTTT. Amino acid sequence: CASSLGVSGNTIYF.